The next 10 T cell receptor beta chains were all read from a single sample in a study of T-cell memory formation after mild COVID-19. TCRdb ran MiXCR on the 5' RACE reads and lists one entry per CDR3 protein. This table holds 550,000 to 600,000 distinct CDR3 sequences, 17% found once. Sequences were obtained from PBMCs or a T cell subset sorted from them (not recorded which). These receptors all come from an adult woman who had mild COVID-19 (a few samples of this study predate the infection). Cell type and time point are not known.

This clonotype has only a few counts. CDR3 nucleotides: TGTGCCAGCAGCCTAAGGCCACGGACTAGCGGGAGTCCCTACGAGCAGTACTTC. As protein: CASSLRPRTSGSPYEQYF. V gene TRBV7-2 combines with J gene TRBJ2-7; 13 nucleotides line up with TRBD2. In germline, CDR1 is SGHTA, CDR2 FQGNSA. V was pared by 5 bases and J by 2 bases, with 12 bases of the junction left unmatched. The CDR3 extends over 18 amino acids. The full variable domain, rest sourced from reference TRBV7-2 and TRBJ2-7, is GAGVSQSPSNKVTEKGKDVELRCDPISGHTALYWYRQSLGQGLEFLIYFQGNSAPDKSGLPSDRFSAERTGGSVSTLTIQRTQQEDSAVYLCASSLRPRTSGSPYEQYFGPGTRLTVT.

The V call is TRBV6-5, the J call TRBJ2-1, with D perhaps given as TRBD1 or TRBD2 (5 bases each). CDR3 length: 12 residues. CDR1 and CDR2 (germline): MNHEY, SVGAGI. Deletions cut 6 bases from V and 7 bases from J, with 10 bases between. CDR3 bases: TGTGCCAGCAGCCCGGGACCTAATGAGCAGTTCTTC. It codes for CASSPGPNEQFF.

This clonotype was detected a few times. J is TRBJ1-2 and V is TRBV6-5; tentatively, D is TRBD1 (5 bases). Trimming left V 4 bases short and J 2 bases short, with 11 bases between. Germline lookup yields CDR1 MNHEY and CDR2 SVGAGI. CDR3 length: 14 amino acids. CDR3: CASSWDPGNYGYTF. The CDR3 nucleotides are TGTGCCAGCAGTTGGGACCCGGGCAACTATGGCTACACCTTC.

This clonotype was counted between two and nine times. The chain employs TRBV5-1 and TRBJ2-7; the match to TRBD1 covers 7 bases. The CDR3 sequence is 16 residues long. The V gene's germline CDR1 is SGHRS and CDR2 YFSETQ. Trimming removed 4 bases from V and 3 bases from J; junction bases left unmatched: 13. Written as DNA, the CDR3 is TGCGCCAGCAGCCTCACCACAGGGGACATTGGCTACGAGCAGTACTTC. This gives the protein CASSLTTGDIGYEQYF.

There are a few counts of this clonotype. This sequence joins TRBV7-3 and TRBJ1-2; 7 nucleotides line up with TRBD1. This CDR3 is built from 13 residues. CDR1 is SGHTA and CDR2 is FQGTGA in the germline V gene. V was pared by 1 base and J by 6 bases, with 2 bases of the junction left unmatched. CDR3 DNA: TGTGCCAGCAGCTTAAAGGGGGCGGATGGCTACACCTTC. Residues: CASSLKGADGYTF.

This clonotype was recorded a few times. The V call is TRBV12-3 or TRBV12-4, the J call TRBJ1-2; TRBD1 matches at 8 bases. V was pared by 7 bases and J by 6 bases, with 4 bases of the junction left unmatched. This CDR3 has 12 residues. CDR3 region: CASTRTGHGYTF. DNA for the CDR3: TGTGCCAGCACCCGGACAGGGCATGGCTACACCTTC.

V and J are TRBV6-2 or TRBV6-3 and TRBJ1-5, with D uncertain. Looked up from germline, CDR1 is MNHEY and CDR2 is SVGEGT. V was cut by 2 bases and J by 2 bases, with 7 bases left in between. The CDR3 has 14 residues. The CDR3 coding sequence is TGTGCCAGCAGTTACGTTACGGGCAATCAGCCCCAGCATTTT. Amino acids: CASSYVTGNQPQHF.

V gene TRBV2 combines with J gene TRBJ1-1; a possible D gene is TRBD1 (5 bases). The V end lost 7 bases, the J end lost 1 base, and 16 bases lay between the germline ends. The CDR3 spans 15 residues. Per the germline V gene, CDR1 is SNHLY and CDR2 is FYNNEI. The CDR3 DNA reads TGTGCCAGCATTAGAAGACAGACCACGAACACTGAAGCTTTCTTT. Translation gives CASIRRQTTNTEAFF.

This clonotype came up a few times. CDR3 residues: CASSEANRGPGNTIYF. CDR3 DNA: TGTGCCAGCAGCGAGGCGAACAGGGGGCCGGGAAACACCATATATTTT. This sequence joins TRBV9 and TRBJ1-3, with 9 nucleotides matching TRBD1. This CDR3 is 16 amino acids long. Germline CDR1 is SGDLS and CDR2 is YYNGEE. V was pared by 3 bases and J by 4 bases, with 8 bases of the junction left unmatched. The variable domain in full, completed from reference TRBV9 and TRBJ1-3, reads DSGVTQTPKHLITATGQRVTLRCSPRSGDLSVYWYQQSLDQGLQFLIQYYNGEERAKGNILERFSAQQFPDLHSELNLSSLELGDSALYFCASSEANRGPGNTIYFGEGSWLTVV.

This clonotype showed up just a few times. J is TRBJ1-1 and V is TRBV7-9; weak D call: TRBD1 (6 bases). The length of the CDR3 is 15 residues. From germline, CDR1 is SEHNR and CDR2 FQNEAQ (reference sequence). Between the trimmed V and J ends, which lost 6 bases and 1 base, there was a span of 15 bases. The CDR3 reads CASSYWDTWNTEAFF. CDR3 DNA: TGTGCCAGCAGTTATTGGGACACCTGGAACACTGAAGCTTTCTTT.